One T cell receptor beta chain is described in this entry. Its antigen remains unidentified. The CDR3 contains 15 residues. The germline V gene encodes CDR1 SNHLY and CDR2 FYNNEI. From the 5' RACE reads, TCRdb lists one entry per CDR3 protein and no DNA. Recorded here are about 460,000 distinct CDR3 sequences; the top ten clones represent roughly 1.4%. The sample belongs to a study of T cells expressing NK-cell markers. Study-level results: Whether the expanded NKG2C+ T cell clones recognized HCMV remained unclear.

Sequenced: blood T cells: a sorted CD56 or NKG2C T cell subset, CD4+ or CD8+ T cells, or bulk PBMC T cells (not recorded which). The sequence came from a woman aged 50 to 60 in good health. The chain recombines TRBV2 with TRBJ2-2; TCRdb names TRBD1, which stays unverified in the absence of DNA. CDR3 region: CASSEARGHGGELFF. Full variable domain (remainder filled in from reference TRBV2 and TRBJ2-2): EPEVTQTPSHQVTQMGQEVILRCVPISNHLYFYWYRQILGQKVEFLVSFYNNEISEKSEIFDDQFSVERPDGSNFTLKIRSTKLEDSAMYFCASSEARGHGGELFFGEGSRLTVL.